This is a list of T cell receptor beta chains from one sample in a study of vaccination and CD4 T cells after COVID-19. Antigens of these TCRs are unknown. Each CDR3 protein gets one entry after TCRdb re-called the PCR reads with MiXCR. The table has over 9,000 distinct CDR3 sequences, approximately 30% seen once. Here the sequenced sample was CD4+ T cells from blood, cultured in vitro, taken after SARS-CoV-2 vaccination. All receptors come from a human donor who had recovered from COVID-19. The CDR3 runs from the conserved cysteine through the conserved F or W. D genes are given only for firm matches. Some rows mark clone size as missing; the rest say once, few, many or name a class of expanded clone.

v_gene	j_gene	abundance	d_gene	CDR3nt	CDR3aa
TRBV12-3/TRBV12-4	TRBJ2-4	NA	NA	TGTGCCAGCACCCCGAATCGGGGCAAAAACATTCAGTACTTC	CASTPNRGKNIQYF
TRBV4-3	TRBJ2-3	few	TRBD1	TGCGCCAGCAGCCAAGACAGGGGGACAGATACGCAGTATTTT	CASSQDRGTDTQYF
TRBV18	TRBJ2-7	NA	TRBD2	TGTGCCAGCTCACCAACCCTCGGGACTAGCGGGAGCTACGAGCAGTACTTC	CASSPTLGTSGSYEQYF
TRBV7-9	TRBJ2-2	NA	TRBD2	TGTGCCAGCAGCTTAGCGTCACTCGGGAGGCTCACCGGGGAGCTGTTTTTT	CASSLASLGRLTGELFF
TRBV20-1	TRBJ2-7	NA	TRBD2	TGCAGTGCCCAAACCGCCCTGGGCCTAGCGGGAGCGGGAGAGCAGTACTTC	CSAQTALGLAGAGEQYF
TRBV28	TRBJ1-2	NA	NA	TGTGCCAGCAGTTTAACAGATATCTATGGCTACACCTTC	CASSLTDIYGYTF
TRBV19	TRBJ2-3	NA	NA	TGTGCCAGCCTTAAAGGGCCCTCTACCACAGATACGCAGTATTTT	CASLKGPSTTDTQYF
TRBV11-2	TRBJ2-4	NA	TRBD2	TGTGCCAGCAGCTCCGCCCCGGGACTAGCGGGATCCCTAGCCAAAAACATTCAGTACTTC	CASSSAPGLAGSLAKNIQYF
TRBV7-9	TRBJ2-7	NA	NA	TGTGCCAGCAGCCCCCGGGCTCAGGTCAACGAGCAGTACTTC	CASSPRAQVNEQYF
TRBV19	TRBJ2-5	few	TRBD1	TGTGCCAGTAGTTCGACAGGGCGCTCGGAGACCCAGTACTTC	CASSSTGRSETQYF
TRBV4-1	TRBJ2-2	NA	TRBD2	TGCGCCAGCAGCCGACTAGGGACTAGCGGGAGGGCCGGGGAGCTGTTTTTT	CASSRLGTSGRAGELFF
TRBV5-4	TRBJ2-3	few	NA	TGTGCCAGCAGCTTGGATTTAGGGAATTCAAGGCCAGATACGCAGTATTTT	CASSLDLGNSRPDTQYF
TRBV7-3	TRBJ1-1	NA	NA	TGTGCCAGCAGCTTAAGGGCTGGGGCGGTCAACACTGAAGCTTTCTTT	CASSLRAGAVNTEAFF
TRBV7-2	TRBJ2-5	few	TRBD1	TGTGCCACTCAGCCGGGACAGCTCAAAGAGACCCAGTACTTC	CATQPGQLKETQYF
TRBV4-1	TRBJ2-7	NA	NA	TGCGCCAGCAGCCAAGTATGGGGCAACCCCTACGAGCAGTACTTC	CASSQVWGNPYEQYF
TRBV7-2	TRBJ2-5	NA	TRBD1	TGTGCCAGCAGCCTTACCAGGGGGCGGATAGAGACCCAGTACTTC	CASSLTRGRIETQYF
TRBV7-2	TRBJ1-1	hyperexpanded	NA	TGTGCCAGCAGCCTCCAGACAGGATTGAGAGCTGAAGCTTTCTTT	CASSLQTGLRAEAFF
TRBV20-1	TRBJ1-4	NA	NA	TGCAGTGCTAGAGATAGGCAGGGGATCTCAACTAATGAAAAACTGTTTTTT	CSARDRQGISTNEKLFF
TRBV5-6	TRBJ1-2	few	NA	TGTGCCAGCAGCCGTGGGACTTCAAACTATGGCTACACCTTC	CASSRGTSNYGYTF
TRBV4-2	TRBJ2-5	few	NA	TGTGCCAGCAGCCAAGGGGCGCCAGGGGACCGGGAGACCCAGTACTTC	CASSQGAPGDRETQYF
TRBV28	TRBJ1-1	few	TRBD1	TGTGCCAGCAGTACGACAGGGATGGGCCCTGAAGCTTTCTTT	CASSTTGMGPEAFF
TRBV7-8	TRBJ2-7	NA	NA	TGTGCCAGCAGCTCCCAAGGGGCAGTCGAATACTACGAGCAGTACTTC	CASSSQGAVEYYEQYF
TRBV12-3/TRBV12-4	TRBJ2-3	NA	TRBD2	TGTGCCAGCAATACACTAGCGGGAGCTTTGGGTACGCAGTATTTT	CASNTLAGALGTQYF
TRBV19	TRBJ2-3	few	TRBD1	TGTGCCAGTAGTACCCGACAGGGGCCTAGCACAGATACGCAGTATTTT	CASSTRQGPSTDTQYF
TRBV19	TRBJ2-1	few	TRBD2	TGTGCCAGTAGTGGGGGGCCTAGCGGGAGGATTTTTGAGCAGTTCTTC	CASSGGPSGRIFEQFF
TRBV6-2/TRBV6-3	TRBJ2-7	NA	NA	TGTGCCAGCAGCCGACAACAGGGCCTGGAGCAGTACTTC	CASSRQQGLEQYF
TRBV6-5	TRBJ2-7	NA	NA	TGTGCCAGCAGTTATCTGGCGGGCGAGCAGTACTTC	CASSYLAGEQYF
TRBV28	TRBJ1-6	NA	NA	TGTGCCAGCAGTTTAAGCGAGTATAATTCACCCCTCCACTTT	CASSLSEYNSPLHF
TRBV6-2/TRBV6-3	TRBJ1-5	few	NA	TGTGCCAGCAGCCTTCCTAATCAGCCCCAGCATTTT	CASSLPNQPQHF
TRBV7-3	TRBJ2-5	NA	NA	TGTGCCAGCAGCCCACAGGGGGGGGGTGAGACCCAGTACTTC	CASSPQGGGETQYF
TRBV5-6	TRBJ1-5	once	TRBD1	TGTGCCAGCAGCGTACAGGGGCTCAATCAGCCCCAGCATTTT	CASSVQGLNQPQHF
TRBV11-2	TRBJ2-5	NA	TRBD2	TGTGCCAGCAGCTTAACTAGCGGCCCGGAGACCCAGTACTTC	CASSLTSGPETQYF
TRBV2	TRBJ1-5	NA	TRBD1	TGTGCCAGCAAGACAGGGAATAATCAGCCCCAGCATTTT	CASKTGNNQPQHF
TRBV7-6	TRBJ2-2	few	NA	TGTGCCAGCAGCCTTGACCACGCGAACACCGGGGAGCTGTTTTTT	CASSLDHANTGELFF
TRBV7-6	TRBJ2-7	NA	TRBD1	TGTGCCAGCAGCCCTATGGGGACAGGGGGCCTGACTACCCCCTACGAGCAGTACTTC	CASSPMGTGGLTTPYEQYF